Detailed here is one T cell receptor (beta chain). The data originate from a study of PD-L1 blockade in urothelial cancer. About the study: Atezolizumab was started by patients in 2014 at 1,200 mg intravenously every 3 weeks. At 3 weeks (second dose) and 6 weeks after starting treatment, blood was analyzed.

Per-patient samples, pretreatment and on-treatment, numbered 1 to 8. This CDR3 comprises 14 residues. Germline V gives CDR1 ENHRY, CDR2 SYGVKD. The ends lost 0 bases at V and 4 bases at J; junction bases unmatched: 2. Sequencing was performed with immunoSEQ multiplex PCR; in TCRdb, only in-frame clones are kept and a portion is missing. The sample includes approximately 51,000 clones, 70% to 90% of them seen just once. Material: PBMCs, obtained around atezolizumab (anti-PD-L1) treatment. This receptor was identified in a man between 60 and 70 years old with urothelial cancer. The V and J genes are TRBV10-3 and TRBJ2-7; TRBD1 matches at 8 bases. The CDR3: CAISESGQGYEQYF. CDR3 nucleotides: TGTGCCATCAGTGAGTCTGGACAGGGTTACGAGCAGTACTTC.